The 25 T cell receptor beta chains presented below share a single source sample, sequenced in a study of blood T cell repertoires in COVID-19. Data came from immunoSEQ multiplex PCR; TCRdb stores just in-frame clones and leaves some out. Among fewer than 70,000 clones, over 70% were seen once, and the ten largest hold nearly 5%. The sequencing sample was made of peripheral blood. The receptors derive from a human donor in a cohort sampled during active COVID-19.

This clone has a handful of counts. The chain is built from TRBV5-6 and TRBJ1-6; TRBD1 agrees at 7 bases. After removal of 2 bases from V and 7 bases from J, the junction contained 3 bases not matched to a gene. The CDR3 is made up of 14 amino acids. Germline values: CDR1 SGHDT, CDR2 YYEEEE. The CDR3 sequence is CASSLRDRNSPLHF. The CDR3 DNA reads TGTGCCAGCAGCTTAAGGGACAGAAATTCACCCCTCCACTTT.

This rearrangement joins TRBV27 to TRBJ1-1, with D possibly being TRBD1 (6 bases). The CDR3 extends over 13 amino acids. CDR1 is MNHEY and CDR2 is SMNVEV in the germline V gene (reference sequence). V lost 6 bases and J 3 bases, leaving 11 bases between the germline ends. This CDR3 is CASRRGTDTEAFF. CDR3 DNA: TGTGCCAGCAGGAGGGGGACGGACACTGAAGCTTTCTTT.

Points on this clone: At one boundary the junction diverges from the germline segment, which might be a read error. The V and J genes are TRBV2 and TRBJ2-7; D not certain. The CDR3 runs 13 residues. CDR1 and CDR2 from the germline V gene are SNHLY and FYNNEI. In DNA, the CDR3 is TGTGCCAGCCAACGCGCCGAATCCTCCGAGCAGTACTTC. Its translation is CASQRAESSEQYF.

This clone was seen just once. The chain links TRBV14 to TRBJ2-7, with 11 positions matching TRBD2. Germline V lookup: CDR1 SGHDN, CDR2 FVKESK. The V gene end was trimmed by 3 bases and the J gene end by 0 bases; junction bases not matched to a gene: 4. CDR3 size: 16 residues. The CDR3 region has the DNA TGTGCCAGCAGCCAGAGACTAGCGGGGAGCTCCTACGAGCAGTACTTC. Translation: CASSQRLAGSSYEQYF.

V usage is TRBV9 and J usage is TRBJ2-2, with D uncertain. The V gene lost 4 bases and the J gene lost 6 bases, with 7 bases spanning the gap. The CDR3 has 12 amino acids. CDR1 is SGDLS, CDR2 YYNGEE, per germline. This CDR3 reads CASSSDSGELFF. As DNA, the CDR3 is TGTGCCAGCAGCTCAGACTCCGGGGAGCTGTTTTTT. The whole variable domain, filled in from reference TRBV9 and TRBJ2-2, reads DSGVTQTPKHLITATGQRVTLRCSPRSGDLSVYWYQQSLDQGLQFLIQYYNGEERAKGNILERFSAQQFPDLHSELNLSSLELGDSALYFCASSSDSGELFFGEGSRLTVL.

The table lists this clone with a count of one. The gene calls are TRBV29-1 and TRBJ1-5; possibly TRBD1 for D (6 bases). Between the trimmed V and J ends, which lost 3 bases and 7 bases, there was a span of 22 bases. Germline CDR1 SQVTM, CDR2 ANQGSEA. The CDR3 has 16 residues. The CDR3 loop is CSVDSPHREFGQPQHF. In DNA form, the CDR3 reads TGCAGCGTTGATTCCCCCCACAGGGAGTTTGGGCAGCCCCAGCATTTT.

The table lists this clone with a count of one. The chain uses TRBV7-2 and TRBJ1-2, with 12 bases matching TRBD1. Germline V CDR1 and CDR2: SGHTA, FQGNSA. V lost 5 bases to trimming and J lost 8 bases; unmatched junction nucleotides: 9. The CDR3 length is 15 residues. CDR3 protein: CASSQNTGTGGGYTF. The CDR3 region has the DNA TGTGCCAGCAGCCAAAACACCGGGACAGGGGGCGGCTACACCTTC.

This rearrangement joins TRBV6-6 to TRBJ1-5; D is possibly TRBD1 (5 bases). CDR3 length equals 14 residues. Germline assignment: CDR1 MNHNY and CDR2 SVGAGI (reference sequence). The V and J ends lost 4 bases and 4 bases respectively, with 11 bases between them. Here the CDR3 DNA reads TGTGCCAGCAGTTCCACGGGACTTAATCAGCCCCAGCATTTT. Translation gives CASSSTGLNQPQHF.

This chain's CDR3 is CASSYSRLGLGEQYF. CDR3 nucleotides: TGTGCCAGCAGTTACTCGAGACTAGGTCTCGGGGAGCAGTACTTC. The chain combines TRBV6-2 or TRBV6-3 with TRBJ2-7; possibly TRBD2 for D (6 bases). The CDR3 runs to 15 residues. The V gene's germline CDR1 is MNHEY and CDR2 SVGEGT. The germline V and J ends were trimmed by 0 bases and 7 bases, with 16 bases remaining between them.

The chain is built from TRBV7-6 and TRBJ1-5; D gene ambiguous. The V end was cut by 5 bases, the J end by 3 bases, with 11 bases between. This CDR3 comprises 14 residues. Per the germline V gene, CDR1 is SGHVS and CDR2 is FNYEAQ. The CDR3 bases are TGTGCCAGCAGCCAACAGCCTTCCAATCAGCCCCAGCATTTT. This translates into CASSQQPSNQPQHF.

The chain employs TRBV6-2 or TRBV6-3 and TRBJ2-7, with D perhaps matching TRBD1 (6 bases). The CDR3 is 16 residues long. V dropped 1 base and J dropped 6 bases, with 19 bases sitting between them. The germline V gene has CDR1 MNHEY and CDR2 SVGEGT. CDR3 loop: CASSYFFFDEGGEQYF. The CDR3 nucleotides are TGTGCCAGCAGTTACTTTTTTTTCGACGAAGGGGGCGAGCAGTACTTC.

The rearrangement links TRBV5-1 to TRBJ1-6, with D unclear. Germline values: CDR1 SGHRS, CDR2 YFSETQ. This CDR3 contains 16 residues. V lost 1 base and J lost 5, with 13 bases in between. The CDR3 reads CASSLTPGRDNSPLHF. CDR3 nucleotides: TGCGCCAGCAGCTTGACCCCCGGGCGGGATAATTCACCCCTCCACTTT.

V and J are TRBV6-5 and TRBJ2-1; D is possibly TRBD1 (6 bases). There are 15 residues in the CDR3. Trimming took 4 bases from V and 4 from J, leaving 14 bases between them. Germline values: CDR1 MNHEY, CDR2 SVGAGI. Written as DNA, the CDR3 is TGTGCCAGCAGTTTTAGGCAGGGGATTTACAATGAGCAGTTCTTC. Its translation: CASSFRQGIYNEQFF.

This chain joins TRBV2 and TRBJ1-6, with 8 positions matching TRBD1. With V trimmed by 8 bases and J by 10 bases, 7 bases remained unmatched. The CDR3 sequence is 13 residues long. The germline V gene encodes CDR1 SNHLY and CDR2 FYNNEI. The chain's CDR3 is CASLDRVGSPLHF. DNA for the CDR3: TGTGCCAGCTTGGACAGGGTGGGATCACCCCTCCACTTT.

The CDR3 protein is CASSAEQGKFSEKLFF. CDR3 coding DNA: TGTGCCAGCAGTGCAGAACAGGGAAAGTTTAGTGAAAAACTGTTTTTT. This rearrangement joins TRBV2 to TRBJ1-4, with D possibly being TRBD1 (6 bases). Per the germline V gene, CDR1 is SNHLY and CDR2 is FYNNEI. V was clipped by 4 bases and J by 7 bases, with 19 bases between them. This CDR3 spans 16 amino acids. The entire variable domain, with the rest obtained from reference TRBV2 and TRBJ1-4, is as follows: EPEVTQTPSHQVTQMGQEVILRCVPISNHLYFYWYRQILGQKVEFLVSFYNNEISEKSEIFDDQFSVERPDGSNFTLKIRSTKLEDSAMYFCASSAEQGKFSEKLFFGSGTQLSVL.

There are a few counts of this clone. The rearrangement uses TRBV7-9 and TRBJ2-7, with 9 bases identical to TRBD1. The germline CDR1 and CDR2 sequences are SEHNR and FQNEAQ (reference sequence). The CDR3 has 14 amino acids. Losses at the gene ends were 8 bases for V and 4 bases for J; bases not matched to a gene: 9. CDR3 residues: CASASAGQGYEQYF. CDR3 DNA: TGTGCCAGCGCCTCAGCTGGACAGGGGTACGAGCAGTACTTC.

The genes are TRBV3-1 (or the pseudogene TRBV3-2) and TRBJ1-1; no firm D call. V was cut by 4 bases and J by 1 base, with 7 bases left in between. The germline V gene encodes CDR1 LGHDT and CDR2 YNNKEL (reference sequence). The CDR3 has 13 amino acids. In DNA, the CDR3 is TGTGCCAGCAGCCCCACAGAGAACACTGAAGCTTTCTTT. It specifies CASSPTENTEAFF.

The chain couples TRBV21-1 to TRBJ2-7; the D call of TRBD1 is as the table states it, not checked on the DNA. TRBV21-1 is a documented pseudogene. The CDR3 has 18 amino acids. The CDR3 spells CASRRPGGASTSSYEQYF. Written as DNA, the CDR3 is TGTGCCAGCAGACGTCCAGGGGGCGCATCCACCAGCTCCTACGAGCAGTACTTC.

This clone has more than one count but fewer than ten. The CDR3 DNA sequence: TGCGCCAGCAGCTTCGAGGGGGCGCGTGGTTCACCCCTCCACTTT. This sequence encodes CASSFEGARGSPLHF. The V call is TRBV5-1, the J call TRBJ1-6; 7 nucleotides agree with TRBD1. CDR3 size: 15 residues. J lost 9 bases, V lost 2 bases, and 8 bases had no gene match. The germline V gene has CDR1 SGHRS and CDR2 YFSETQ.

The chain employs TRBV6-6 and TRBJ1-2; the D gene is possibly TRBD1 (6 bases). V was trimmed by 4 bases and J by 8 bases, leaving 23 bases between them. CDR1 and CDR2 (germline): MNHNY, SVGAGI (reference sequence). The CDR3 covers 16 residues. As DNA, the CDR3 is TGTGCCAGCAGTTCAACCGCTCGAGGGGGTTTAGGGGGCTACACCTTC. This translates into CASSSTARGGLGGYTF.

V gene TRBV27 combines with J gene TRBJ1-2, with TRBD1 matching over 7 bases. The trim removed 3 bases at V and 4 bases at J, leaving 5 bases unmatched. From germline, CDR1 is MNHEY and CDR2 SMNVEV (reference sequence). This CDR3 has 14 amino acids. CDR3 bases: TGTGCCAGCAGTTTTGCGGGACAGCCCTATGGCTACACCTTC. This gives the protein CASSFAGQPYGYTF.

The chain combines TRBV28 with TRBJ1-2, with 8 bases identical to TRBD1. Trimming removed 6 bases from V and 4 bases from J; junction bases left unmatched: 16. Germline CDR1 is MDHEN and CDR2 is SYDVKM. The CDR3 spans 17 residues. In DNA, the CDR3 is TGTGCCAGCAGCAAAGGTCTAGGGCAGGGGGCCACCTATGGCTACACCTTC. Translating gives CASSKGLGQGATYGYTF.

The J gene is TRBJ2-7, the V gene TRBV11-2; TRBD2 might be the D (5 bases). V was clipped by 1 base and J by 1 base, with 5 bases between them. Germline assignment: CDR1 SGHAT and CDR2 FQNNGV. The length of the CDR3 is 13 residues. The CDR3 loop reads CASSLGESYEQYF. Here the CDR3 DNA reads TGTGCCAGCAGCTTAGGGGAGTCCTACGAGCAGTACTTC.

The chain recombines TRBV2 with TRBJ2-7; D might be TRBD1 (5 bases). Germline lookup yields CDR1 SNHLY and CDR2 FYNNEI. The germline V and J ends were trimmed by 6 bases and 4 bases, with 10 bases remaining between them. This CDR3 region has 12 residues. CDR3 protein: CASSATGYEQYF. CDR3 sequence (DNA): TGTGCCAGCAGCGCAACAGGATACGAGCAGTACTTC.

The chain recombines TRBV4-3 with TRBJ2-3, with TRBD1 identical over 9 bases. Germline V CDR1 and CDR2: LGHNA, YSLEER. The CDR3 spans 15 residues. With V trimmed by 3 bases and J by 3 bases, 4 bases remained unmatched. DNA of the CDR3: TGCGCCAGCAGCCATCTAGGACAGGGGACAGATACGCAGTATTTT. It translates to CASSHLGQGTDTQYF.